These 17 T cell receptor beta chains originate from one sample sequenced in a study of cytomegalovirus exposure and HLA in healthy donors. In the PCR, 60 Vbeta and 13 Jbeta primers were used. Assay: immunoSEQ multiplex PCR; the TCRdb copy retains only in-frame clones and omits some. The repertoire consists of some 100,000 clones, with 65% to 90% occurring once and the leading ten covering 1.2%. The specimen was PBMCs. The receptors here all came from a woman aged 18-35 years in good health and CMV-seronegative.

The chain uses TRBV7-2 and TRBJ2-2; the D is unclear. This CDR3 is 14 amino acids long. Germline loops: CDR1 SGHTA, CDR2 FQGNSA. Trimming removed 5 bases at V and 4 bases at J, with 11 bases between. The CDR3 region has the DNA TGTGCCAGCAGCCCCCGCTCCGGCACCGGGGAGCTGTTTTTT. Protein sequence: CASSPRSGTGELFF.

The CDR3 reads CASSVDRQGYGYTF. In DNA form, the CDR3 reads TGTGCCAGCAGCGTAGATCGTCAGGGCTATGGCTACACCTTC. This chain connects TRBV9 to TRBJ1-2; perhaps TRBD1 as D (5 bases). The CDR3 is 14 residues long. Per the germline V gene, CDR1 is SGDLS and CDR2 is YYNGEE. Trimming removed 0 bases at V and 4 bases at J, with 10 bases between.

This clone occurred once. CDR3 nucleotides: TGTGCCAGCAGCGTAGGAGGGAACACAGATACGCAGTATTTT. Its protein is CASSVGGNTDTQYF. The chain joins TRBV9 to TRBJ2-3; tentatively, D is TRBD2 (5 bases). There are 14 residues in the CDR3. V gave up 0 bases and J gave up 2 bases, with 7 bases separating them. Germline-derived CDR1 and CDR2 are SGDLS and YYNGEE.

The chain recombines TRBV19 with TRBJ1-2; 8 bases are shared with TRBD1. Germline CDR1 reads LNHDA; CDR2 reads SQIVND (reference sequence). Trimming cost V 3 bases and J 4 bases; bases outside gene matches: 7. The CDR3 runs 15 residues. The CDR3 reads CASSIPGGTSYGYTF. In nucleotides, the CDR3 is TGTGCCAGTAGTATTCCAGGGGGCACTAGCTATGGCTACACCTTC.

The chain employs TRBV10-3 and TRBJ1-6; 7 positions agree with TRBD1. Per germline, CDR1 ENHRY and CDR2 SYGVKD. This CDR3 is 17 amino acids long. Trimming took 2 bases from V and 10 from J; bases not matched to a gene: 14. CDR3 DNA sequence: TGTGCCATCAGTGAGACAGGGGTGGGGCGGTCGTCGTCACCCCTCCACTTT. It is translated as CAISETGVGRSSSPLHF.

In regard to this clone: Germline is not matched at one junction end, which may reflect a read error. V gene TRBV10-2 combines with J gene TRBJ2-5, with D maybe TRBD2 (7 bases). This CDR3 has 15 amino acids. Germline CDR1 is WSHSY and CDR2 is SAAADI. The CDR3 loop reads CASSENRGGEEAQYF. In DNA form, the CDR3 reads TGCGCCAGCAGTGAAAATAGGGGGGGGGAAGAGGCCCAGTACTTC.

As DNA, the CDR3 is TGTGCCAGCAGTTACGACAGGGCCCAAGTCCAGTTCTTC. It translates to CASSYDRAQVQFF. The V and J genes are TRBV6-6 and TRBJ2-1; 7 nucleotides agree with TRBD1. CDR1 and CDR2 from the germline V gene are MNHNY and SVGAGI (reference sequence). After removal of 2 bases from V and 13 bases from J, the junction contained 8 bases not matched to a gene. The CDR3 contains 13 residues.

CDR3 coding DNA: TGTGCCAGCAGCTTAGGCCCCGGCCAGCCGACAATGACAGATACGCAGTATTTT. Encoded protein: CASSLGPGQPTMTDTQYF. The rearrangement links TRBV7-6 to TRBJ2-3; D unclear. Trimming left V 1 base short and J 3 bases short, with 20 bases between. CDR3 size: 18 residues. Looked up from germline, CDR1 is SGHVS and CDR2 is FNYEAQ.

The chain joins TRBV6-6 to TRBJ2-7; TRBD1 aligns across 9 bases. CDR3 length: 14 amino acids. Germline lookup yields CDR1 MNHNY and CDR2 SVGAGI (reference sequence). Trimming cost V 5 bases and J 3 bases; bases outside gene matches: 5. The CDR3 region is CASSRTGAYYEQYF. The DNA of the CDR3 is TGTGCCAGCAGTCGGACAGGGGCCTACTACGAGCAGTACTTC.

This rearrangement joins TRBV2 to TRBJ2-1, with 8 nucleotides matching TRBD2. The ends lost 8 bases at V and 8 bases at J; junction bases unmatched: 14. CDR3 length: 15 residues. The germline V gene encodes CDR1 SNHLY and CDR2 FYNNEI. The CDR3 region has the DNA TGTGCCAGCGCCACGGGACTAGGGTCGGTGGATGAGCAGTTCTTC. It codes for CASATGLGSVDEQFF.

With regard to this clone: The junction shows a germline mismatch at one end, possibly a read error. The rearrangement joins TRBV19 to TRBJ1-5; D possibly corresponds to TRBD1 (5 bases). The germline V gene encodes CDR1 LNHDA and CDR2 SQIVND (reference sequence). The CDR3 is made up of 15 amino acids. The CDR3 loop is CAGRDSIFANQPQHF. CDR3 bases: TGTGCCGGTAGAGACAGCATTTTCGCTAATCAGCCCCAGCATTTT.

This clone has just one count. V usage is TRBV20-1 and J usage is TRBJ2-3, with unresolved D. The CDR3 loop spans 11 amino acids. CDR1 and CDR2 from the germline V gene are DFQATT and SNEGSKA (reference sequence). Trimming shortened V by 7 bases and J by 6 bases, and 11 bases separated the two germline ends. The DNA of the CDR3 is TGCAGTGTCGAAGACAAGGATACGCAGTATTTT. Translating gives CSVEDKDTQYF.

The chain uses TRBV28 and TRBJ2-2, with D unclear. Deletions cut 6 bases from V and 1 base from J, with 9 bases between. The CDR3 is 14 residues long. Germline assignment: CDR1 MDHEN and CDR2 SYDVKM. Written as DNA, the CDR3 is TGTGCCAGCAGAAAGCAGGAGAACACCGGGGAGCTGTTTTTT. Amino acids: CASRKQENTGELFF. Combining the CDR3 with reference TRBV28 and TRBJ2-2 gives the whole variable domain DVKVTQSSRYLVKRTGEKVFLECVQDMDHENMFWYRQDPGLGLRLIYFSYDVKMKEKGDIPEGYSVSREKKERFSLILESASTNQTSMYLCASRKQENTGELFFGEGSRLTVL.

The CDR3 here is CASSDFGTGSGEQYF. In DNA, the CDR3 is TGTGCCAGCAGTGACTTTGGGACAGGGTCGGGCGAGCAGTACTTC. The chain links TRBV2 to TRBJ2-7, with 9 bases fitting TRBD1. Germline V gives CDR1 SNHLY, CDR2 FYNNEI. The CDR3 runs to 15 residues. V shed 3 bases and J 6 bases; nucleotides not matched to a gene: 9. The full variable domain, rest sourced from reference TRBV2 and TRBJ2-7, is EPEVTQTPSHQVTQMGQEVILRCVPISNHLYFYWYRQILGQKVEFLVSFYNNEISEKSEIFDDQFSVERPDGSNFTLKIRSTKLEDSAMYFCASSDFGTGSGEQYFGPGTRLTVT.

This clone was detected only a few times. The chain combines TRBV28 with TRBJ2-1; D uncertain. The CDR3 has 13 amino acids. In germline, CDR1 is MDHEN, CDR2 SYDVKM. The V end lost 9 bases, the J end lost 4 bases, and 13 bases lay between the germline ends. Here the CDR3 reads CASLPHSYNEQFF. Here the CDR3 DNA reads TGTGCCAGTCTCCCCCACAGTTACAATGAGCAGTTCTTC.

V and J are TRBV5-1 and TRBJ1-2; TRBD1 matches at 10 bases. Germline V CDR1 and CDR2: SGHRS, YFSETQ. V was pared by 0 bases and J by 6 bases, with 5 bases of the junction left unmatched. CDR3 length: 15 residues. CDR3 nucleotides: TGCGCCAGCAGCTTGGGAGGAGGGACAGGGGATGGCTACACCTTC. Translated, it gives CASSLGGGTGDGYTF. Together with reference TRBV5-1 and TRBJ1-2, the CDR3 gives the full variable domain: KAGVTQTPRYLIKTRGQQVTLSCSPISGHRSVSWYQQTPGQGLQFLFEYFSETQRNKGNFPGRFSGRQFSNSRSEMNVSTLELGDSALYLCASSLGGGTGDGYTFGSGTRLTVV.

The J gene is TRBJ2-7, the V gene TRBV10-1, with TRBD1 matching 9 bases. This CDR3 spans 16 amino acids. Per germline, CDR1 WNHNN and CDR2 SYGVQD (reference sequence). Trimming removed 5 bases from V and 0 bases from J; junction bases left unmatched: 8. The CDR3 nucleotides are TGCGCCAGCAGTCCATACAGGGGGCGGAACTCCTACGAGCAGTACTTC. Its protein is CASSPYRGRNSYEQYF.